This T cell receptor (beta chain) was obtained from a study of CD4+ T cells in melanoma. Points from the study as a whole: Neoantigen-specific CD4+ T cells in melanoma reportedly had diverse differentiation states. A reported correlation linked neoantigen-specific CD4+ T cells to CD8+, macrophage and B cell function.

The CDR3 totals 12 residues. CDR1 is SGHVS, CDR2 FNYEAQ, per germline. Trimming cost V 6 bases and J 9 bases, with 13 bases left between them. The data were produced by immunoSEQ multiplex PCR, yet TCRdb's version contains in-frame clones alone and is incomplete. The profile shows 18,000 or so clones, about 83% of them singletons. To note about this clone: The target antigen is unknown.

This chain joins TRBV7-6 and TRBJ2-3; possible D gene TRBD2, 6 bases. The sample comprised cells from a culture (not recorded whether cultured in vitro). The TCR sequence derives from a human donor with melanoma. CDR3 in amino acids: CASSHGGGTQYF. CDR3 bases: TGTGCCAGCAGTCATGGGGGAGGAACGCAGTATTTT.